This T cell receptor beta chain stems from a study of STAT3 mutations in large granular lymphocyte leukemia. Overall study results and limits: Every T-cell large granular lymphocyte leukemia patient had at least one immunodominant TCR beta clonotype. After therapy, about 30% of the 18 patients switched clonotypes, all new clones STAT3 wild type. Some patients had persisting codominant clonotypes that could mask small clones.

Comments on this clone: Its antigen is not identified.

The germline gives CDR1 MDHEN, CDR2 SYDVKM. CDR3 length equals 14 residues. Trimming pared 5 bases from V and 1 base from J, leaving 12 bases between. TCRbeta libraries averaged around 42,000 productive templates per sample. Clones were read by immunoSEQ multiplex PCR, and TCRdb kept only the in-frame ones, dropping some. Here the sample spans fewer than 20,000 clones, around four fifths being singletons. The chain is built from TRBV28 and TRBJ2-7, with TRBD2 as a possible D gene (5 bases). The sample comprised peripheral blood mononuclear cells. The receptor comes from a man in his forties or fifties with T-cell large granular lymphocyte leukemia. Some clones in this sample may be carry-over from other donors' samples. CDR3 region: CASSPPRDSYEQYF. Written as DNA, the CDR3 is TGTGCCAGCAGTCCCCCCCGGGATTCCTACGAGCAGTACTTC.